This passage covers 18 T cell receptor beta chains from one sample sequenced in a study of shared clonotypes between healthy human individuals. The data were produced by immunoSEQ multiplex PCR, yet TCRdb's version contains in-frame clones alone and is incomplete. The table records about 1.5 million clones, approximately 98% of them present only once. The material sequenced was naive CD4+ T cells sorted from blood. The subset denotes: CD45RA+ positively selected. The receptors derive from a man aged 30 to 39 in good health.

V gene TRBV2 combines with J gene TRBJ2-7; 8 bases map to TRBD1. Germline V gene data show CDR1 as SNHLY and CDR2 as FYNNEI. There are 13 residues in the CDR3. V trimming: 5 bases; J trimming: 4 bases; junction bases outside the gene matches: 4. This chain's CDR3 is CASSRDRNYEQYF. In DNA, the CDR3 is TGTGCCAGCAGTAGGGACAGGAATTACGAGCAGTACTTC.

The V gene is TRBV7-9, the J gene TRBJ2-7, with a tentative D call TRBD2 (5 bases). The V gene lost 5 bases and the J gene lost 2 bases, with 16 bases spanning the gap. Germline V gene sequence: CDR1 SEHNR, CDR2 FQNEAQ (reference sequence). There are 15 residues in the CDR3. The CDR3 DNA is TGTGCCAGCAGCCTTCTACGGGAACCCCCCTACGAGCAGTACTTC. Translated, it gives CASSLLREPPYEQYF.

V and J are TRBV7-6 and TRBJ2-7; a weak D match, TRBD2 (5 bases). Germline CDR1 reads SGHVS; CDR2 reads FNYEAQ. V lost 5 bases to trimming and J lost 2 bases, with 10 bases between them. This CDR3 is built from 13 residues. The CDR3 loop reads CASSRSGTYEQYF. CDR3 nucleotide sequence: TGTGCCAGCAGCCGCAGCGGCACCTACGAGCAGTACTTC.

This clone was detected once. The J gene is TRBJ2-5, the V gene TRBV10-3; D assignment may be TRBD1 or TRBD2 (5 bases each). The CDR3 has 16 residues. The germline CDR1 and CDR2 sequences are ENHRY and SYGVKD. Deletions cut 4 bases from V and 2 bases from J, with 17 bases between. The CDR3 nucleotides are TGTGCCATCAGTGGAGGGGCTAGCTCCTTACAAGAGACCCAGTACTTC. Protein sequence: CAISGGASSLQETQYF.

The gene calls are TRBV25-1 and TRBJ2-7; 9 bases fit TRBD2. CDR3 length: 15 amino acids. Trimming cost V 4 bases and J 6 bases; bases outside gene matches: 10. Per germline, CDR1 MGHDK and CDR2 SYGVNS. As DNA, the CDR3 is TGTGCCAGCAGTGCCCCGGGACTAGCACGGCGCGAGCAGTACTTC. Translating it yields CASSAPGLARREQYF.

The rearrangement joins TRBV11-2 to TRBJ2-2; 10 bases map to TRBD1. The J segment lost 5 bases and the V segment lost 5 bases, leaving 2 bases of the junction unmatched. Germline V gene data show CDR1 as SGHAT and CDR2 as FQNNGV. The CDR3 length is 14 residues. CDR3 sequence reads: CASSRGQGTGELFF. In DNA, the CDR3 is TGTGCCAGCAGCCGGGGACAGGGGACCGGGGAGCTGTTTTTT.

This clone was counted once. CDR3 sequence reads: CSVRGQAESPLHF. CDR3 DNA: TGCAGCGTGAGGGGACAAGCTGAGTCACCCCTCCACTTT. The V call is TRBV29-1, the J call TRBJ1-6; TRBD1 is a possible D gene (6 bases). This CDR3 contains 13 residues. The germline gives CDR1 SQVTM, CDR2 ANQGSEA. V dropped 6 bases and J dropped 10 bases, with 16 bases sitting between them.

This chain joins TRBV5-4 and TRBJ2-1; maybe TRBD2 (5 bases). Germline V gene data show CDR1 as SGHNT and CDR2 as YYREEE (reference sequence). V lost 3 bases and J 2 bases, leaving 12 bases between the germline ends. The CDR3 loop spans 15 amino acids. The CDR3 nucleotides are TGTGCCAGCAGCTCGAGGGATAGTACCTACAATGAGCAGTTCTTC. Protein product: CASSSRDSTYNEQFF.

A remark on this clone: No DNA is shown, since the ends of the CDR3 on it are uncertain; the CDR3 is the one TCRdb lists. The chain has TRBV28 and TRBJ2-1; the table's D call of TRBD2 was not tested on the DNA. From its first to its last residue, the CDR3 has 15 amino acids. Germline assignment: CDR1 MDHEN and CDR2 SYDVKM. CDR3 residues: CASSSSAGGVNEQFF.

V is TRBV5-6 and J is TRBJ2-2; D ambiguous. Trimming left V 2 bases short and J 5 bases short, with 4 bases between. Looked up from germline, CDR1 is SGHDT and CDR2 is YYEEEE. This CDR3 has 12 residues. The DNA of the CDR3 is TGTGCCAGCAGCTTTGGAACCGGGGAGCTGTTTTTT. This sequence encodes CASSFGTGELFF.

As for this clone: Other DNA sequences of this sample code for an identical CDR3. The chain combines TRBV7-2 with TRBJ2-7, with D uncertain. The CDR3 consists of 12 residues. The V end lost 1 base, the J end lost 3 bases, and 4 bases lay between the germline ends. Germline CDR1 is SGHTA and CDR2 is FQGNSA. The CDR3 loop reads CASSLVNYEQYF. The CDR3 nucleotides read TGTGCCAGCAGCTTAGTGAACTACGAGCAGTACTTC.

The rearrangement uses TRBV6-5 and TRBJ2-1, with 10 bases lining up with TRBD2. The CDR3 loop spans 14 amino acids. Per the germline V gene, CDR1 is MNHEY and CDR2 is SVGAGI. After removal of 2 bases from V and 10 bases from J, the junction contained 5 bases not matched to a gene. CDR3 region: CASSYLEGLAEQFF. As DNA, the CDR3 is TGTGCCAGCAGTTACCTCGAGGGACTAGCGGAGCAGTTCTTC.

J is TRBJ1-2 and V is TRBV5-4; 7 bases match TRBD1. In germline, CDR1 is SGHNT, CDR2 YYREEE (reference sequence). The V and J ends lost 4 bases and 5 bases, in that order; junction bases with no gene match: 11. CDR3 length: 15 amino acids. The CDR3 loop is CASSHNTGDLYGYTF. CDR3 in DNA: TGTGCCAGCAGCCACAATACAGGGGATTTATATGGCTACACCTTC.

As concerns this clone: A junction boundary mismatches the germline segment, possibly from a read error. The identical CDR3 is also encoded by other nucleotide sequences in the sample. The chain recombines TRBV9 with TRBJ1-2; no clear D gene. The CDR3 covers 14 residues. Germline V gives CDR1 SGDLS, CDR2 YYNGEE. The CDR3 DNA reads as TGTGCCAGCAGCGTGGTCGGCGCTAACGATGGCTACACCTTC. Amino acid sequence: CASSVVGANDGYTF.

The genes are TRBV6-1 and TRBJ1-2; 9 positions agree with TRBD1. V shed 6 bases, J shed 7 bases, and the junction held 12 bases outside the gene matches. The CDR3 runs 15 residues. CDR1 and CDR2 from the germline V gene are MNHNS and SASEGT. The DNA of the CDR3 is TGTGCCAGCAGCATTCCTCTAGGACAGGGGTTTGGCTACACCTTC. It codes for CASSIPLGQGFGYTF.

This chain joins TRBV11-2 and TRBJ2-7; D is perhaps TRBD2 (6 bases). The CDR3 has 15 residues. Per the germline V gene, CDR1 is SGHAT and CDR2 is FQNNGV. V shed 4 bases and J shed 3 bases, with 16 bases lying between them. DNA for the CDR3: TGTGCCAGCAGCTCAATCAGGGAGGCGGGCTACGAGCAGTACTTC. Translation: CASSSIREAGYEQYF.

V gene TRBV11-2 combines with J gene TRBJ2-1, with TRBD1 identical over 7 bases. CDR1 is SGHAT, CDR2 FQNNGV, per germline. The J segment lost 6 bases and the V segment lost 3 bases, leaving 5 bases of the junction unmatched. The CDR3 length is 14 residues. CDR3 loop: CASSLRGLPNEQFF. CDR3 nucleotides: TGTGCCAGCAGCTTGAGGGGGCTACCCAATGAGCAGTTCTTC. The full variable domain, its missing parts supplied by reference TRBV11-2 and TRBJ2-1, is EAGVAQSPRYKIIEKRQSVAFWCNPISGHATLYWYQQILGQGPKLLIQFQNNGVVDDSQLPKDRFSAERLKGVDSTLKIQPAKLEDSAVYLCASSLRGLPNEQFFGPGTRLTVL.

V usage is TRBV19 and J usage is TRBJ1-3; D gene ambiguous. The CDR3 has 14 amino acids. V lost 5 bases and J 8 bases, leaving 16 bases between the germline ends. Germline loops: CDR1 LNHDA, CDR2 SQIVND (reference sequence). The CDR3, as DNA: TGTGCCAGTAGTGCCCGCGGTAATAAGGACACCATATATTTT. Protein product: CASSARGNKDTIYF. The variable domain in full, completed from reference TRBV19 and TRBJ1-3, reads DGGITQSPKYLFRKEGQNVTLSCEQNLNHDAMYWYRQDPGQGLRLIYYSQIVNDFQKGDIAEGYSVSREKKESFPLTVTSAQKNPTAFYLCASSARGNKDTIYFGEGSWLTVV.